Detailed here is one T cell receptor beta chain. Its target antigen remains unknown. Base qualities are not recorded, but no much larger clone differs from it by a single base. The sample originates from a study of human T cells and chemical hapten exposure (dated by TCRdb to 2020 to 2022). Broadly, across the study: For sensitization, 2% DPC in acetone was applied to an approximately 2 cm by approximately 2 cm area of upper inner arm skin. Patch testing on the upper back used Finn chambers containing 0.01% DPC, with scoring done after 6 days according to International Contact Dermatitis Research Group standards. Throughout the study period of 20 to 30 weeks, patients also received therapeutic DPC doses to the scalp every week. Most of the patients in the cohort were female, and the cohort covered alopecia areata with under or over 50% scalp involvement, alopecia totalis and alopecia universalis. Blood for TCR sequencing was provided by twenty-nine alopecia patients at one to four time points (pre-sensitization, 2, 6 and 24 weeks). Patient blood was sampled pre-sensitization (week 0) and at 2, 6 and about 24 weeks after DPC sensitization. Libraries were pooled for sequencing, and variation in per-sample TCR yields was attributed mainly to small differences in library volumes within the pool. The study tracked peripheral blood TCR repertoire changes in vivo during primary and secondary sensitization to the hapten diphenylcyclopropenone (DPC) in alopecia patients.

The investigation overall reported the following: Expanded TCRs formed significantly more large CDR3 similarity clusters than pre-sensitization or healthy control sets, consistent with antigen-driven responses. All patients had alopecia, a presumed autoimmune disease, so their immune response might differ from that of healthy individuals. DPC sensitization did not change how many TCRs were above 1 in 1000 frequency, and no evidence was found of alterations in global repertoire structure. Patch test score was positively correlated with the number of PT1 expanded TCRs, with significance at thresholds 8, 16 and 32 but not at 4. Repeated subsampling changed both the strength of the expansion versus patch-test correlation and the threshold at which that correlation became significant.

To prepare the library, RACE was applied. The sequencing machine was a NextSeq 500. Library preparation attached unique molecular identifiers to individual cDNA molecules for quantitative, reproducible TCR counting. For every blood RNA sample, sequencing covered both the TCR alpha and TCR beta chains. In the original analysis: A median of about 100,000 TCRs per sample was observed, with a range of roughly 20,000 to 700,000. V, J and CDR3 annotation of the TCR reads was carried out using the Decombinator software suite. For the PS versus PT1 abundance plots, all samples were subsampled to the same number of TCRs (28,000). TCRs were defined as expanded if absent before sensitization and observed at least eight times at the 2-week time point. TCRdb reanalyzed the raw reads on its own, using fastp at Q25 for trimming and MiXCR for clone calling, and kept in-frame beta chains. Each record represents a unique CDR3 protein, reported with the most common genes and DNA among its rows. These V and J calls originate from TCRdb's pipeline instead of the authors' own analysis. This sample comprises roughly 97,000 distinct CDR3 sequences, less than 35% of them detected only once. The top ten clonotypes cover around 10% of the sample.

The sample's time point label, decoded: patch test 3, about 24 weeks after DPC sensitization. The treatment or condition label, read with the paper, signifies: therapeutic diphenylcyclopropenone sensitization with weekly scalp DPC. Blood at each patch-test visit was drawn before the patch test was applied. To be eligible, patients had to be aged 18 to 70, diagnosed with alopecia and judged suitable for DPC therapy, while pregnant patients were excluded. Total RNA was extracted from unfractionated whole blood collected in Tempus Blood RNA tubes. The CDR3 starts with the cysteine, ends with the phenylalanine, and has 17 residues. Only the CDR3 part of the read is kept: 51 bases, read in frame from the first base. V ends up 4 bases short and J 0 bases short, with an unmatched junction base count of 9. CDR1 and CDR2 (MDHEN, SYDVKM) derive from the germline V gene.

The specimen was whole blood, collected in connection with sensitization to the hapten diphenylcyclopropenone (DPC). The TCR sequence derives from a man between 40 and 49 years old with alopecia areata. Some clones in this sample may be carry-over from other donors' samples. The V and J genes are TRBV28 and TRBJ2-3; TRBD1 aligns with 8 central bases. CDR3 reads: CASSSLQQGVSTDTQYF. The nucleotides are TGTGCCAGCAGTTCTCTGCAACAGGGGGTGAGCACAGATACGCAGTATTTT. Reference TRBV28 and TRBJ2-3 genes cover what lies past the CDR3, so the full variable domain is DVKVTQSSRYLVKRTGEKVFLECVQDMDHENMFWYRQDPGLGLRLIYFSYDVKMKEKGDIPEGYSVSREKKERFSLILESASTNQTSMYLCASSSLQQGVSTDTQYFGPGTRLTVL.